This T cell receptor (beta chain) appears in the sequencing data of a study of blood T cell repertoires in COVID-19 (dated by TCRdb to 2018 to 2021). Regarding the complete study: Samples covering the acute and convalescent phases of COVID-19 were provided by collaborators in the United States, Italy and Spain. The material from the prospective study consisted of cDNA or gDNA derived from T cells, B-cell-depleted T cells, or PBMCs. The dataset comprised deeply sampled blood TCRbeta repertoires from subjects exposed to, actively infected with, or recovered from COVID-19. The repertoires were made available in a free public database intended to serve as a resource for research on the immune response to SARS-CoV-2. The samples were drawn from two sources: the first 160 participants of the ongoing ImmuneRACE study, and 1,254 subjects contributed by 6 global collaborators. A de-identified subject ID, COVID-19 status, age in years and sex were almost always included in the sample metadata. HLA class I and class II types, where available, came from metadata supplied by the sample provider rather than from assay-based typing.

Paper-wide results and their limitations: Clinical and demographic metadata were provided uncurated, with the amount varying by source and participant.

At one collaborating source in Seattle, patients were enrolled during active infection and were followed longitudinally through the course of disease. Each collaborating institution followed its own protocols to collect whole blood in K2EDTA tubes. For TCRbeta analysis, collaborator samples were shipped as frozen whole blood, as isolated PBMCs, or as DNA extracted from either sample type. About this clone: What antigen it recognizes has not been identified. No much larger clone is present one base from it, and per-base qualities are unavailable.

TCRbeta CDR3 regions were amplified from genomic DNA using the immunoSEQ Assay, a bias-controlled multiplex PCR. The published analysis was carried out like this. The number of nucleated cells in each sample was estimated by amplification of reference gene primers within the assay. To quantify the absolute abundance of each unique TCRbeta CDR3 rearrangement, sequence reads were collapsed and filtered. For each sample, productive Simpson clonality was calculated by taking the square root of Simpson's diversity index across productive rearrangements. TCRdb provides this immuneACCESS table in a form limited to in-frame rearrangements. Some clones are lacking; in checked studies, under half of them reflect an unresolved V gene, and why the rest are absent is not known. V and J calls and clone size are those listed in that table; D and trimming were worked out from the DNA. Within this sample are approximately 320,000 clones, with just under 90% of them counted one time only. In total, the top ten clones hold approximately 10% of the sample.

This TCR came from a woman in her twenties or thirties with COVID-19, enrolled during active disease. The sequenced material came from peripheral blood.

The nucleotides read TGTGCCAGCAGTTACAAGGGGGCGCCCACTGAAGCTTTCTTT. The translation is CASSYKGAPTEAFF. Recombination connected TRBV6-5 to TRBJ1-1; 7 central nucleotides agree with TRBD1. CDR1 and CDR2 (MNHEY, SVGAGI) derive from the germline V gene. CDR3 length: 14 amino acids, cysteine to phenylalanine. Of the read, only the CDR3 DNA is kept; its 42 bases are in frame from base 1. Relative to germline, V is missing 2 bases and J is missing 4 bases, with 4 bases of the junction outside any gene match.